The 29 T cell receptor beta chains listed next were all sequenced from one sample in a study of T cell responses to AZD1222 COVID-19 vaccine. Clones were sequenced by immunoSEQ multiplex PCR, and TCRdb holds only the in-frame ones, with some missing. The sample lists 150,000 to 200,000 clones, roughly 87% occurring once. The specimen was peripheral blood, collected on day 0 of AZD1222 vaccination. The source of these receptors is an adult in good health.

This CDR3 reads CASSPTGGTEAFF. Written as DNA, the CDR3 is TGTGCCAGCAGCCCGACAGGGGGCACTGAAGCTTTCTTT. This chain connects TRBV6-5 to TRBJ1-1, with 9 bases that match TRBD1. J gave up 4 bases and V 6 bases, and 3 bases lay outside the gene matches. CDR1 MNHEY and CDR2 SVGAGI come from the germline V gene. The CDR3 covers 13 residues.

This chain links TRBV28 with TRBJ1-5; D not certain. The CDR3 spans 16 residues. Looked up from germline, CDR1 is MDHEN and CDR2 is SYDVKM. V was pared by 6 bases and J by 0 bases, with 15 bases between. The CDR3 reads CASRAGPGYSNQPQHF. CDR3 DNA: TGTGCCAGCAGGGCGGGCCCGGGTTATAGCAATCAGCCCCAGCATTTT.

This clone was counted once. Written as DNA, the CDR3 is TGTGCCAGCAGCCGTTGGGCAGGGGGCGACACCGGGGAGCTGTTTTTT. Translated, it gives CASSRWAGGDTGELFF. V gene TRBV5-5 combines with J gene TRBJ2-2, with 8 positions matching TRBD1. Germline V gene lookup returns CDR1 SGHKS and CDR2 YYEKEE (reference sequence). The CDR3 is 16 residues long. After removal of 4 bases from V and 3 bases from J, the junction contained 8 bases not matched to a gene.

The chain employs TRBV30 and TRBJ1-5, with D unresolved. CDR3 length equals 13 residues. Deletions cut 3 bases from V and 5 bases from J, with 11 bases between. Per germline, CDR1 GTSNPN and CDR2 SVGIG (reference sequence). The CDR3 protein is CAWSANPYQPQHF. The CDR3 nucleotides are TGTGCCTGGAGCGCAAATCCATATCAGCCCCAGCATTTT. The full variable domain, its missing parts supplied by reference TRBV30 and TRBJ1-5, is SQTIHQWPATLVQPVGSPLSLECTVEGTSNPNLYWYRQAAGRGLQLLFYSVGIGQISSEVPQNLSASRPQDRQFILSSKKLLLSDSGFYLCAWSANPYQPQHFGDGTRLSIL.

The DNA for the CDR3 is TGTGCCAGCAGCCAAGTCCAACAGGGTCGAAGCAATCAGCCCCAGCATTTT. Its translation is CASSQVQQGRSNQPQHF. V and J are TRBV4-2 and TRBJ1-5, with D possibly being TRBD1 (6 bases). V was shortened by 1 base and J by 1 base, with 14 bases between the two germline ends. Per germline, CDR1 LGHNA and CDR2 YNFKEQ. This CDR3 region has 17 residues.

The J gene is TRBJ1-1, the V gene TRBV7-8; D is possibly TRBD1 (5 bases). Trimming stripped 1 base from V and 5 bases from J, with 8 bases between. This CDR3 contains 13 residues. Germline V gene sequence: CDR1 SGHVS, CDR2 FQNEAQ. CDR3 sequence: CASSLVGTTEAFF. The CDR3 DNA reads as TGTGCCAGCAGCTTAGTCGGGACTACTGAAGCTTTCTTT.

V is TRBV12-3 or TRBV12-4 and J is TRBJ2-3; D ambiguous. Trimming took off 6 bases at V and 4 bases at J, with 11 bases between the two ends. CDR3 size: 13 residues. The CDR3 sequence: CASSLLAADTQYF. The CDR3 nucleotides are TGTGCCAGCAGCCTTTTAGCAGCAGATACGCAGTATTTT.

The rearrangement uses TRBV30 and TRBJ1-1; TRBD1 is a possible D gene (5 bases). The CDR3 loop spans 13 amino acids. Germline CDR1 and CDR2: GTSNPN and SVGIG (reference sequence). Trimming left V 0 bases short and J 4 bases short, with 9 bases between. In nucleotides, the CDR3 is TGTGCCTGGAGTGTACCAGGGTTCACTGAAGCTTTCTTT. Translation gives CAWSVPGFTEAFF.

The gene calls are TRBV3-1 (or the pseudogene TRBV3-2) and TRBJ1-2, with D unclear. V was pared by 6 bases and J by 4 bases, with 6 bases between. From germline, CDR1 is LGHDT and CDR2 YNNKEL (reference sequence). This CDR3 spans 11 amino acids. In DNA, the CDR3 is TGTGCCAGCAGTAAAGGCTATGGCTACACCTTC. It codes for CASSKGYGYTF.

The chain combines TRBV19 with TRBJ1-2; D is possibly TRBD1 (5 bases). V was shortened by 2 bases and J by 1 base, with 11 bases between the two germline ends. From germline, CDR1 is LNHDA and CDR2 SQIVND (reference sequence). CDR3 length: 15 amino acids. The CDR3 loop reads CASSIPGRSNYGYTF. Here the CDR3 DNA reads TGTGCCAGTAGTATACCGGGACGGAGTAACTATGGCTACACCTTC.

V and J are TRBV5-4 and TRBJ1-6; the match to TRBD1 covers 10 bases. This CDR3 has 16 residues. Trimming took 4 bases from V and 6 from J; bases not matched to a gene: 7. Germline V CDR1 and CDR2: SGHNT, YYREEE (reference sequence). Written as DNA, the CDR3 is TGTGCCAGCAGCCTGGACAGGGGGATCGGTAATTCACCCCTCCACTTT. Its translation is CASSLDRGIGNSPLHF.

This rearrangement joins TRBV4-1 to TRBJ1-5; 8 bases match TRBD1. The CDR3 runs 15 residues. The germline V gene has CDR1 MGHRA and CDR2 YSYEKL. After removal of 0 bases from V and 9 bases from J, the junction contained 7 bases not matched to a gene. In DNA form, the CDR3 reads TGCGCCAGCAGCCAAGATAGGACAGGGCTAAGGCCCCAGCATTTT. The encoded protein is CASSQDRTGLRPQHF.

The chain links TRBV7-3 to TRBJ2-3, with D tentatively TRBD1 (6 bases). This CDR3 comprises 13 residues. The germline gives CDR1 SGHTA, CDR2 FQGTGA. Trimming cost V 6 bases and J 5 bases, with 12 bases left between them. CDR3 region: CASRGAGRDTQYF. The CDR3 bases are TGTGCCAGCAGGGGGGCAGGCCGAGATACGCAGTATTTT.

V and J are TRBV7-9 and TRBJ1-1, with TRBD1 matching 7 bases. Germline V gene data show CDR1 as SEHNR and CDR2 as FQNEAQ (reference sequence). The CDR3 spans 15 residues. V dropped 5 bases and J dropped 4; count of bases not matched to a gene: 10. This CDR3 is CASSVGPGQSTEAFF. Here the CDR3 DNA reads TGTGCCAGCAGCGTGGGCCCGGGACAGAGCACTGAAGCTTTCTTT.

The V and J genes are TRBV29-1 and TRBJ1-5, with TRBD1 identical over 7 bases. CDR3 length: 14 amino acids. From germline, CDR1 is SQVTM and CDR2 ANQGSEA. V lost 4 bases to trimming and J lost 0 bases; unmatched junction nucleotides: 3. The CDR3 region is CSVGQGYSNQPQHF. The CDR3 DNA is TGCAGCGTTGGACAGGGTTATAGCAATCAGCCCCAGCATTTT.

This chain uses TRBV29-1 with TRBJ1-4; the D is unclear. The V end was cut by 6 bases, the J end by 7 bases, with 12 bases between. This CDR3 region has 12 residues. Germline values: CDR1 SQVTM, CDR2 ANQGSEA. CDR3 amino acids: CSVQGLTEKLFF. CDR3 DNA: TGCAGCGTCCAAGGTCTGACTGAAAAACTGTTTTTT.

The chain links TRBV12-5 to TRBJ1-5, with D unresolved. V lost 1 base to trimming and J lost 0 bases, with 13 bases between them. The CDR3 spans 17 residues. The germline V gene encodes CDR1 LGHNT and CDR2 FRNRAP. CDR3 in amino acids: CASGLAETEDSNQPQHF. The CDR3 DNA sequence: TGTGCTAGTGGTTTGGCCGAGACTGAGGATAGCAATCAGCCCCAGCATTTT.

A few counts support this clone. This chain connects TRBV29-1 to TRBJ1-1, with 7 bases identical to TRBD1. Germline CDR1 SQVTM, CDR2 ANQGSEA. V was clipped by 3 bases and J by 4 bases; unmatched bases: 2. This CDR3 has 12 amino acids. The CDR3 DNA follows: TGCAGCGTTGACAGGGGGAGCACTGAAGCTTTCTTT. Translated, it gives CSVDRGSTEAFF.

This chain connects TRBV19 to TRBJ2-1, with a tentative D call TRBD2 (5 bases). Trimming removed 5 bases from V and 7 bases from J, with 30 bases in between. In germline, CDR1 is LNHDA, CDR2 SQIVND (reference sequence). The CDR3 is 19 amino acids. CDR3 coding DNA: TGTGCCAGTAGTTCCGCACCTCTGAAGGGAGTAAACCCGCGGAATGAGCAGTTCTTC. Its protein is CASSSAPLKGVNPRNEQFF. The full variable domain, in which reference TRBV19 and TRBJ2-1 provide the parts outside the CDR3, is DGGITQSPKYLFRKEGQNVTLSCEQNLNHDAMYWYRQDPGQGLRLIYYSQIVNDFQKGDIAEGYSVSREKKESFPLTVTSAQKNPTAFYLCASSSAPLKGVNPRNEQFFGPGTRLTVL.

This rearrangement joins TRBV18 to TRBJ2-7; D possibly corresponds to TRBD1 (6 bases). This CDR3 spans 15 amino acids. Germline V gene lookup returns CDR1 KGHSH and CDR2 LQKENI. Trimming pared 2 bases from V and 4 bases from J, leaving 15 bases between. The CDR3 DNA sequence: TGTGCCAGCTCACCAAGGAACAGGGAAGGGTACGAGCAGTACTTC. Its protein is CASSPRNREGYEQYF.

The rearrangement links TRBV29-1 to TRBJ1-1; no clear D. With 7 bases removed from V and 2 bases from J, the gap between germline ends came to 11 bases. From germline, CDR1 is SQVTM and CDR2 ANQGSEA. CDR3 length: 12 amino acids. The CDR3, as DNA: TGCAGCGGTACCTGGGGTAACACTGAAGCTTTCTTT. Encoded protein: CSGTWGNTEAFF.

CDR3 residues: CATSEGAGLYYNEQFF. The CDR3 DNA reads as TGTGCCACCAGTGAGGGAGCGGGACTCTACTACAATGAGCAGTTCTTC. V and J are TRBV24-1 and TRBJ2-1; 7 bases match TRBD2. CDR1 is KGHDR and CDR2 is SFDVKD in the germline V gene. The CDR3 is made up of 16 amino acids. The ends lost 4 bases at V and 3 bases at J; junction bases unmatched: 8.

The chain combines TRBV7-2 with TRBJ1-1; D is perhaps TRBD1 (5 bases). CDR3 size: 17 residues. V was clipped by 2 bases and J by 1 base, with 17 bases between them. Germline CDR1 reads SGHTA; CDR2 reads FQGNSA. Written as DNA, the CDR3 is TGTGCCAGCAGCTTATATAGCGGTAGACAGTCGAACACTGAAGCTTTCTTT. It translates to CASSLYSGRQSNTEAFF.

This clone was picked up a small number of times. The CDR3 is CASSQDRSRVGANYGYTF. In nucleotides, the CDR3 is TGCGCCAGCAGCCAAGATCGCTCCAGGGTCGGGGCTAACTATGGCTACACCTTC. The rearrangement links TRBV4-1 to TRBJ1-2; D perhaps matches TRBD1 (5 bases). V was pared by 0 bases and J by 0 bases, with 17 bases between. CDR1 and CDR2 (germline): MGHRA, YSYEKL. This CDR3 is built from 18 residues.

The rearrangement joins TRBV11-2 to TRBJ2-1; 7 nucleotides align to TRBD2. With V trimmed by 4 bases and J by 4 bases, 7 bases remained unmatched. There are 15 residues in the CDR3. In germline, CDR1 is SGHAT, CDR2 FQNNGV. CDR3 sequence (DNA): TGTGCCAGCAGCTCCTCTAATAGCGGGTACAATGAGCAGTTCTTC. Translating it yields CASSSSNSGYNEQFF.

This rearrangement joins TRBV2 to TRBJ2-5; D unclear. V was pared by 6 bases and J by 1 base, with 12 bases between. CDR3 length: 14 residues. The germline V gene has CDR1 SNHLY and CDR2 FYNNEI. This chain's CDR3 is CASSVLQIQETQYF. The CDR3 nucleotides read TGTGCCAGCAGCGTCTTACAGATCCAAGAGACCCAGTACTTC.

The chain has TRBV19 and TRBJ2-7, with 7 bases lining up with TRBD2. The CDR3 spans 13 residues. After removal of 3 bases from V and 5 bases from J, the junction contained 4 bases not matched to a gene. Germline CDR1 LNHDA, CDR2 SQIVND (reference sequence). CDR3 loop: CASSMRDYNEQYF. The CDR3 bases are TGTGCCAGTAGTATGAGGGACTACAACGAGCAGTACTTC.

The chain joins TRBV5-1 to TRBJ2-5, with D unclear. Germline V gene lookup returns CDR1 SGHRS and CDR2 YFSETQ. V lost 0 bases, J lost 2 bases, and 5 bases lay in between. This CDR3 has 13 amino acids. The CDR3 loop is CASSLDSQETQYF. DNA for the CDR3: TGCGCCAGCAGCTTGGATTCTCAAGAGACCCAGTACTTC. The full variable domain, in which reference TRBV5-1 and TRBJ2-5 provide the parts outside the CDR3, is KAGVTQTPRYLIKTRGQQVTLSCSPISGHRSVSWYQQTPGQGLQFLFEYFSETQRNKGNFPGRFSGRQFSNSRSEMNVSTLELGDSALYLCASSLDSQETQYFGPGTRLLVL.

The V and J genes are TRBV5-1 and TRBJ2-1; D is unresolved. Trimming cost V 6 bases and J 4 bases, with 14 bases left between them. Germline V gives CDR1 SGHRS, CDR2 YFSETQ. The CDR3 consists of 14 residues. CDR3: CASTEWTDYNEQFF. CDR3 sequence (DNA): TGCGCCAGCACCGAGTGGACGGATTACAATGAGCAGTTCTTC.